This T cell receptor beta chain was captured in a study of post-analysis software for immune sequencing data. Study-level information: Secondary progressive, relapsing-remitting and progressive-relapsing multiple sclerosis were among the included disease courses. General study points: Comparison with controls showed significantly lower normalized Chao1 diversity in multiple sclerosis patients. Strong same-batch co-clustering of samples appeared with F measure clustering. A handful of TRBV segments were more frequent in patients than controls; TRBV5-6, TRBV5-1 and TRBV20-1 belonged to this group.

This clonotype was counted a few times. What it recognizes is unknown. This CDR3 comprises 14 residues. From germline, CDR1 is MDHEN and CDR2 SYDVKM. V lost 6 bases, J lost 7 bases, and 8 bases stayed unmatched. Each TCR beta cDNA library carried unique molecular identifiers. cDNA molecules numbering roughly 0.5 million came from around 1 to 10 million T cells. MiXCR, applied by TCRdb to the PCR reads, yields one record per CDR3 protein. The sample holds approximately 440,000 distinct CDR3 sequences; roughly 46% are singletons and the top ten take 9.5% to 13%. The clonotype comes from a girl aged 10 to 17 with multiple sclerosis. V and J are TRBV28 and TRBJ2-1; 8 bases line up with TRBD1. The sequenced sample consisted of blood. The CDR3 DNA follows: TGTGCCAGCAGCCCGGGACAGGATGGAAATGAGCAGTTCTTC. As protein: CASSPGQDGNEQFF.